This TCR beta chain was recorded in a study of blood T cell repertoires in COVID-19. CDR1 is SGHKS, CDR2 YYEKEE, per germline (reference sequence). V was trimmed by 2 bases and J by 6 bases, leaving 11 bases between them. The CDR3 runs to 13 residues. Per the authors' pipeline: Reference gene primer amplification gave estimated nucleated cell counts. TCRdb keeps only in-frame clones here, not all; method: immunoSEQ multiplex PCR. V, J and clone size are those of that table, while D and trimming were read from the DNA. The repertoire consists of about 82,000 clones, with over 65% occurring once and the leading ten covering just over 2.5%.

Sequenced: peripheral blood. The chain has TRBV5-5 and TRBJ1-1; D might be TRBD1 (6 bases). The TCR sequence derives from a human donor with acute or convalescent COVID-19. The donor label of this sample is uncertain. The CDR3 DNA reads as TGTGCCAGCAGCTTCCCAGGGGTCCCTGAAGCTTTCTTT. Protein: CASSFPGVPEAFF.